The 15 T cell receptor beta chains below were found in one sample sequenced in a study of shared clonotypes between healthy human individuals. Libraries were prepared by immunoSEQ multiplex PCR; TCRdb keeps only in-frame clonotypes and omits some of them. The data hold some 500,000 clones, with 90% to 97% observed a single time. The specimen sequenced was naive CD4+ T cells sorted from blood. Subset of the sample: CD45RA+ positively selected. These receptors were collected from a woman aged 25-40 years in good health.

This chain uses TRBV2 with TRBJ2-7; 12 positions match TRBD2. V was clipped by 7 bases and J by 1 base; unmatched bases: 2. The germline CDR1 and CDR2 sequences are SNHLY and FYNNEI. CDR3 length: 14 amino acids. DNA for the CDR3: TGTGCCAGCATCGGACTAGCGGGATCCTACGAGCAGTACTTC. Protein product: CASIGLAGSYEQYF.

The chain combines TRBV28 with TRBJ2-5; a possible D gene is TRBD1 (5 bases). Germline V gene lookup returns CDR1 MDHEN and CDR2 SYDVKM. The V and J ends lost 3 bases and 7 bases respectively, with 15 bases between them. There are 14 residues in the CDR3. The CDR3 loop is CASSFGAVPGTQYF. The CDR3 DNA sequence: TGTGCCAGCAGTTTTGGGGCGGTACCGGGGACCCAGTACTTC.

This clone was counted once. The chain uses TRBV29-1 and TRBJ1-2, with D perhaps matching TRBD1 (5 bases). V lost 1 base and J lost 2, with 8 bases in between. Germline V lookup: CDR1 SQVTM, CDR2 ANQGSEA. This CDR3 has 13 amino acids. The CDR3 DNA reads as TGCAGCGTTGAAGGAACAGGAAACTATGGCTACACCTTC. It codes for CSVEGTGNYGYTF. Using reference TRBV29-1 and TRBJ1-2 for the parts outside the CDR3, the full variable domain is SAVISQKPSRDICQRGTSLTIQCQVDSQVTMMFWYRQQPGQSLTLIATANQGSEATYESGFVIDKFPISRPNLTFSTLTVSNMSPEDSSIYLCSVEGTGNYGYTFGSGTRLTVV.

The V call is TRBV13, the J call TRBJ2-7; possible D gene TRBD2, 6 bases. Trimming shortened V by 0 bases and J by 2 bases, and 14 bases separated the two germline ends. The CDR3 loop spans 16 amino acids. Per germline, CDR1 PRHDT and CDR2 FYEKMQ (reference sequence). The CDR3 spells CASSLGASAHAYEQYF. As DNA, the CDR3 is TGTGCCAGCAGCTTAGGGGCTAGCGCCCATGCCTACGAGCAGTACTTC.

The chain employs TRBV27 and TRBJ1-5, with a tentative D call TRBD1 (5 bases). This CDR3 is 15 amino acids long. V was clipped by 5 bases and J by 1 base, with 12 bases between them. Germline-derived CDR1 and CDR2 are MNHEY and SMNVEV (reference sequence). The CDR3 DNA reads as TGTGCCAGCAGTCCCAGCAGGGTGAGCAATCAGCCCCAGCATTTT. As protein: CASSPSRVSNQPQHF.

The V call is TRBV5-4, the J call TRBJ2-7, with 7 bases aligning to TRBD2. CDR3 length equals 14 residues. V shed 0 bases and J 3 bases; nucleotides not matched to a gene: 3. Germline loops: CDR1 SGHNT, CDR2 YYREEE (reference sequence). The CDR3 here is CASSLGTSVYEQYF. In nucleotides, the CDR3 is TGTGCCAGCAGCTTGGGAACTAGCGTCTACGAGCAGTACTTC.

This clone was detected only a few times. The chain links TRBV19 to TRBJ1-1; D not resolved. The germline V gene has CDR1 LNHDA and CDR2 SQIVND (reference sequence). This CDR3 contains 13 residues. The V end was cut by 3 bases, the J end by 2 bases, with 7 bases between. The CDR3 spells CASSITSNTEAFF. The CDR3 DNA follows: TGTGCCAGTAGTATTACCAGTAACACTGAAGCTTTCTTT.

The genes are TRBV5-1 and TRBJ2-3; unclear D gene. The CDR3 is 16 residues long. The ends were cut back, 4 bases at V and 0 bases at J, with 15 bases in the middle. The germline CDR1 and CDR2 sequences are SGHRS and YFSETQ. In DNA form, the CDR3 reads TGCGCCAGCAGCCCTTGGATACGCGGTAGCACAGATACGCAGTATTTT. Protein sequence: CASSPWIRGSTDTQYF.

This chain links TRBV30 with TRBJ1-6, with D possibly TRBD1 on 5 matching bases. There are 13 residues in the CDR3. Per germline, CDR1 GTSNPN and CDR2 SVGIG (reference sequence). V lost 7 bases and J 10 bases, leaving 17 bases between the germline ends. Here the CDR3 reads CASVRGLGSPLHF. The CDR3 DNA sequence: TGTGCCTCGGTTCGGGGACTTGGCTCACCCCTCCACTTT.

The chain combines TRBV7-2 with TRBJ2-5; D unresolved. The better agreement between TRBJ2-7 and the DNA end casts doubt on the J call. CDR1 is SGHTA and CDR2 is FQGNSA in the germline V gene. The CDR3 consists of 14 residues. The CDR3 DNA follows: TGTGCCAGCAGCTTAGGAGTAGATTTCTACGAGCAGTACTTC. This translates into CASSLGVDFYEQYF.

The V and J genes are TRBV6-1 and TRBJ2-7; D might be TRBD1 or TRBD2, each matching 5 bases. The CDR3 is 14 residues long. Germline V gives CDR1 MNHNS, CDR2 SASEGT. Trimming removed 7 bases from V and 3 bases from J, with 16 bases in between. The CDR3 DNA reads as TGTGCCAGCACGCCTAGGGACGCACTCTACGAGCAGTACTTC. Protein sequence: CASTPRDALYEQYF.

The genes are TRBV27 and TRBJ2-5; 8 bases agree with TRBD2. The V and J ends lost 3 bases and 5 bases, in that order; junction bases with no gene match: 8. The CDR3 is 15 residues long. The germline V gene encodes CDR1 MNHEY and CDR2 SMNVEV (reference sequence). CDR3 protein: CASSFTSGGEETQYF. The CDR3 DNA follows: TGTGCCAGCAGTTTCACTAGCGGTGGGGAGGAGACCCAGTACTTC.

J is TRBJ1-5 and V is TRBV5-1; D is possibly TRBD1 (5 bases). CDR3 length: 14 amino acids. From germline, CDR1 is SGHRS and CDR2 YFSETQ. The ends were cut back, 4 bases at V and 0 bases at J, with 8 bases in the middle. The CDR3: CASSPGTSNQPQHF. In nucleotides, the CDR3 is TGCGCCAGCAGCCCCGGGACTAGCAATCAGCCCCAGCATTTT.

The V and J genes are TRBV29-1 and TRBJ2-1; either TRBD1 or TRBD2 may fit D (6 bases each). The V gene's germline CDR1 is SQVTM and CDR2 ANQGSEA. Trimming pared 6 bases from V and 7 bases from J, leaving 13 bases between. This CDR3 is 12 amino acids long. The DNA for the CDR3 is TGCAGCGTCGGGGGCGGGTGGAATGAGCAGTTCTTC. It is translated as CSVGGGWNEQFF.

The chain links TRBV28 to TRBJ1-4; 10 nucleotides agree with TRBD1. The CDR3 length is 15 residues. The trim removed 6 bases at V and 6 bases at J, leaving 7 bases unmatched. CDR1 is MDHEN, CDR2 SYDVKM, per germline. CDR3 loop: CASSRAGTGDEKLFF. CDR3 nucleotide sequence: TGTGCCAGCAGCCGCGCCGGGACAGGGGATGAAAAACTGTTTTTT. The whole variable domain, remainder taken from reference TRBV28 and TRBJ1-4, is DVKVTQSSRYLVKRTGEKVFLECVQDMDHENMFWYRQDPGLGLRLIYFSYDVKMKEKGDIPEGYSVSREKKERFSLILESASTNQTSMYLCASSRAGTGDEKLFFGSGTQLSVL.